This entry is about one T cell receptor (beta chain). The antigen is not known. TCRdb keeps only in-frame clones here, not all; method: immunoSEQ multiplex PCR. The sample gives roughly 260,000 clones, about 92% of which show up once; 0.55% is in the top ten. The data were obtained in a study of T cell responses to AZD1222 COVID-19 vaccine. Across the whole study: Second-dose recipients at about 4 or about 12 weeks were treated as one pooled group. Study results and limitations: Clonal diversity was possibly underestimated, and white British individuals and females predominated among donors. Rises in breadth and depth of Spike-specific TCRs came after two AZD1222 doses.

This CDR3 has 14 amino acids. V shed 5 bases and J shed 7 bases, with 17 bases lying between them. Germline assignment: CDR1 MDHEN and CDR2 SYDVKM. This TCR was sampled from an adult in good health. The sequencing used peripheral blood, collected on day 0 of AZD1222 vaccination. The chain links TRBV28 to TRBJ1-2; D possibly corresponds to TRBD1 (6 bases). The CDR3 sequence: CASSPPGGGRGYTF. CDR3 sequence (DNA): TGTGCCAGCAGTCCTCCGGGGGGGGGCCGTGGCTACACCTTC.